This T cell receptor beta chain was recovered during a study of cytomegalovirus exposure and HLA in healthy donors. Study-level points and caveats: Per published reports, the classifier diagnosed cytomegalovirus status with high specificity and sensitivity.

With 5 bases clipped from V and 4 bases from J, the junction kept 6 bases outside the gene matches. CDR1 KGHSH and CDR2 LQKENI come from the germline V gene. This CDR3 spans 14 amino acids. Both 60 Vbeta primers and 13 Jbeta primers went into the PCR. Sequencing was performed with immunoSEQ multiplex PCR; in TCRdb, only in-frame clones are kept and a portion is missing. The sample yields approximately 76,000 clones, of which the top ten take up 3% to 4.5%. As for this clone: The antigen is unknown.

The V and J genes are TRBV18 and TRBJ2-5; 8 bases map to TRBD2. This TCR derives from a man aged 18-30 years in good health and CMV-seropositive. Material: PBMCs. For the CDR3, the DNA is TGTGCCAGCTCAACCCGGGGGGGGTCAGAGACCCAGTACTTC. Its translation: CASSTRGGSETQYF.